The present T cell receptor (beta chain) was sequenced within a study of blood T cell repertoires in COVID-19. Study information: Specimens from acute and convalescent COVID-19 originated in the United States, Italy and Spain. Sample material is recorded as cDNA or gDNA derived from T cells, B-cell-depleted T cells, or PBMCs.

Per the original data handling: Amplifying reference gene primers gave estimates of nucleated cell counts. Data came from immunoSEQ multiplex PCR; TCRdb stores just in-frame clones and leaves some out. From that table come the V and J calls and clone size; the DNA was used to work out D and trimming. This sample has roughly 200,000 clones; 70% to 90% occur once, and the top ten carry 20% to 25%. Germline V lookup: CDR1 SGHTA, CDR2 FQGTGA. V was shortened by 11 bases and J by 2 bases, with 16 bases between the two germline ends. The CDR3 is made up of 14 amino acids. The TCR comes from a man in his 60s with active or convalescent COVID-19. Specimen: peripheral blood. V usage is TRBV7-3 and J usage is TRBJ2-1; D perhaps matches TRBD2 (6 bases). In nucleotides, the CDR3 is TGTGCCGGCGGGGATCTCGGAGCCTACAATGAGCAGTTCTTC. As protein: CAGGDLGAYNEQFF.